This T cell receptor beta chain was obtained from a study of neurological immune-mediated disorders. Study-wide background: The 35 or so patients with multiple sclerosis comprised roughly 30 relapsing-remitting cases and 3 secondary progressive cases.

The cDNA came from 5'RACE with 10-nucleotide random UMIs. MiXCR, applied by TCRdb to the 5' RACE reads, yields one record per CDR3 protein. The data hold about 74,000 distinct CDR3 sequences, with roughly 5.5% observed a single time. This clonotype has a count of ten or more. Specimen: PBMCs. The sequence was collected from a man aged 18 to 29 with multiple sclerosis.

The CDR3 DNA reads as TGCGCCAGCAGCTTGGAGGCCGGCGCAAAACTGTTTTTT. Translated: CASSLEAGAKLFF. The chain is built from TRBV5-1 and TRBJ1-4; D not resolved. Germline V gene data show CDR1 as SGHRS and CDR2 as YFSETQ. Trimming took off 0 bases at V and 10 bases at J, with 10 bases between the two ends. There are 13 residues in the CDR3.